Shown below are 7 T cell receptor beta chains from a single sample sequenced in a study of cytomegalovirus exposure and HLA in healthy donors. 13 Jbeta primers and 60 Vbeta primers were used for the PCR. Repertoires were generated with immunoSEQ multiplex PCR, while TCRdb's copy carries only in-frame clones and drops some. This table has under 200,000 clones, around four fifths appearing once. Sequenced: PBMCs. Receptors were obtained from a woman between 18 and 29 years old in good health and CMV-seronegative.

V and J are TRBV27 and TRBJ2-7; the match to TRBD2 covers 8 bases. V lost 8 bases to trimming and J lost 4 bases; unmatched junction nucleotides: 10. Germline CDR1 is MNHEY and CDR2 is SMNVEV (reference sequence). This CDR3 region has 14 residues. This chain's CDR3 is CASALAGSLYEQYF. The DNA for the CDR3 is TGTGCCAGCGCTTTAGCGGGGTCCCTTTACGAGCAGTACTTC.

This CDR3 is CASRIQINYGYTF. DNA of the CDR3: TGTGCCAGCAGGATCCAGATTAACTATGGCTACACCTTC. The chain joins TRBV28 to TRBJ1-2; D is undetermined. Germline values: CDR1 MDHEN, CDR2 SYDVKM. The ends were cut back, 6 bases at V and 1 base at J, with 9 bases in the middle. This CDR3 has 13 residues.

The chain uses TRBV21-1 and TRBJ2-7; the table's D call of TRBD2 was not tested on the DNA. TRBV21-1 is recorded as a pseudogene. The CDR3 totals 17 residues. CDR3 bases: TGTGCCAGCAGCAAGGGGGGGGTTGTGAAGAGGTCCTACGAGCAGTACTTC. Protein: CASSKGGVVKRSYEQYF.

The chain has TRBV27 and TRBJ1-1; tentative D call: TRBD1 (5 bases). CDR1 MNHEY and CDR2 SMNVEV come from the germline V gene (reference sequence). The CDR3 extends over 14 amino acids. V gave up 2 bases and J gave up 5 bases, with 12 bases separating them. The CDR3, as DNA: TGTGCCAGCAGTTTACGGGGGTGGACGACTGAAGCTTTCTTT. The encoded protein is CASSLRGWTTEAFF.

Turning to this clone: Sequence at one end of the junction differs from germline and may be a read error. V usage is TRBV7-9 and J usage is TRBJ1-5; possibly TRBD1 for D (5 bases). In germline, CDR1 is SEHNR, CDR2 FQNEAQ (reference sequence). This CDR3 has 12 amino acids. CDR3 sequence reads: CSSSMGGEAQHF. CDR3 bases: TGTTCCAGCAGCATGGGGGGGGAAGCCCAGCATTTT.

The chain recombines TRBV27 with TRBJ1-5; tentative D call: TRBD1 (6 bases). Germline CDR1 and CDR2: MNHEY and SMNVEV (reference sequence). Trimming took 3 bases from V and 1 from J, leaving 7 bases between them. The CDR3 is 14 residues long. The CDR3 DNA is TGTGCCAGCAGTTTTGGGGGCAGCAATCAGCCCCAGCATTTT. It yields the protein CASSFGGSNQPQHF.

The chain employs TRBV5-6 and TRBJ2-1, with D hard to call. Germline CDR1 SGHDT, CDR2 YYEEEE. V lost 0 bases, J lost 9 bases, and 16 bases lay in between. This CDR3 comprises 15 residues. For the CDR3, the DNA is TGTGCCAGCAGCTTGGGTGCCGCGGCCCTGATTGAGCAGTTCTTC. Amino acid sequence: CASSLGAAALIEQFF.